These T cell receptor beta chains were read from a single sample in a study of regulatory T cells in long-lasting Graves disease. MiXCR, applied by TCRdb to the multiplex PCR reads, yields one record per CDR3 protein. The sample includes 400,000 to 500,000 distinct CDR3 sequences, more than 20% seen only once; the top ten take less than 9%. Sequenced material: peripheral blood mononuclear cells (PBMCs), taken when the disease was refractory, from a patient treated with antithyroid drugs. Every receptor here comes from a female donor with Graves disease. CDR3s include the opening cysteine and the closing phenylalanine or tryptophan. Fields, in order: clone size, J gene, V gene, D gene, CDR3 DNA, CDR3 protein. The D gene is left open where the match is weak. Where a row states a size, it is once, few, many or the class of an expanded clone; other rows omit it.

size: many; J: TRBJ2-7; V: TRBV12-3/TRBV12-4; D: TRBD1; DNA: TGTGCCAGCAATGACAGGGGCGACGCCTACGAGCAGTACTTC; CDR3: CASNDRGDAYEQYF
size: few; J: TRBJ2-4; V: TRBV6-2/TRBV6-3; D: TRBD2; DNA: TGTGCCAGCAGTTACTCGTCGGCTAGCGGGAGGACTGACAAAAACATTCAGTACTTC; CDR3: CASSYSSASGRTDKNIQYF
size: few; J: TRBJ2-5; V: TRBV9; D: -; DNA: TGTGCCAGCAGCGTAGTGGGACGCCGCCAAGAGACCCAGTACTTC; CDR3: CASSVVGRRQETQYF
size: many; J: TRBJ2-7; V: TRBV28; D: TRBD1; DNA: TGTGCCAGCAGTTTAAGGGGGCCGGGGATTGAGCAGTACTTC; CDR3: CASSLRGPGIEQYF
size: many; J: TRBJ2-2; V: TRBV6-1; D: -; DNA: TGTGCCAGCAGTGAAGCGTGGCCCGGGGAGCTGTTTTTT; CDR3: CASSEAWPGELFF
size: -; J: TRBJ2-5; V: TRBV6-4; D: -; DNA: TGTGCCAGTGCTAGCGTGAACCAAGAGACCCAGTACTTC; CDR3: CASASVNQETQYF
size: few; J: TRBJ2-5; V: TRBV11-1; D: TRBD1; DNA: TGTGCCAGCCGCGGGACAGGAGAGACCCAGTACTTC; CDR3: CASRGTGETQYF
size: many; J: TRBJ2-7; V: TRBV7-2; D: -; DNA: TGTGCCAGCGGGGTACAGGGTAACTACGAGCAGTACTTC; CDR3: CASGVQGNYEQYF
size: many; J: TRBJ2-7; V: TRBV12-5; D: TRBD1; DNA: TGTGCTAGTGGTTTGGGTGGGGACAGCCATTCCCCCTACGAGCAGTACTTC; CDR3: CASGLGGDSHSPYEQYF
size: -; J: TRBJ2-1; V: TRBV13; D: -; DNA: TGTGCCAGCACCGGAGGGAAAGAGCAGTTCTTC; CDR3: CASTGGKEQFF
size: many; J: TRBJ2-5; V: TRBV28; D: TRBD2; DNA: TGTGCCAGCAGATTAAGCGGGAGCGAGACCCAGTACTTC; CDR3: CASRLSGSETQYF
size: many; J: TRBJ2-7; V: TRBV20-1; D: -; DNA: TGCAGTGCTAGAGTTTGGGATACCCTCGACGAGCAGTACTTC; CDR3: CSARVWDTLDEQYF
size: -; J: TRBJ2-3; V: TRBV20-1; D: -; DNA: TGCAGTGCTAGAGCAGAGGTCCCAGATACGCAGTATTTT; CDR3: CSARAEVPDTQYF
size: many; J: TRBJ2-7; V: TRBV12-3/TRBV12-4; D: TRBD2; DNA: TGTGCTACGCTAGCGGGAGGGAGATCCTACGAGCAGTACTTC; CDR3: CATLAGGRSYEQYF
size: many; J: TRBJ2-7; V: TRBV20-1; D: TRBD2; DNA: TGCAGTGCTCTAGCGGGGACCTACGAGCAGTACTTC; CDR3: CSALAGTYEQYF
size: -; J: TRBJ1-2; V: TRBV7-9; D: -; DNA: TGTGCCAGCAGCTTAACGGTCGGGTGGGGCTACACCTTC; CDR3: CASSLTVGWGYTF
size: many; J: TRBJ2-5; V: TRBV7-3; D: TRBD1; DNA: TGTGCCAGCAGCTTAATAAGGGGGCTCTGGGAGACCCAGTACTTC; CDR3: CASSLIRGLWETQYF
size: few; J: TRBJ2-5; V: TRBV20-1; D: -; DNA: TGCAGTGGGGGCCTACTCCAAGAGACCCAGTACTTC; CDR3: CSGGLLQETQYF
size: few; J: TRBJ2-7; V: TRBV24-1; D: -; DNA: TGTGCCACGGCAAATGAGAGGGGCGAGCAGTACTTC; CDR3: CATANERGEQYF
size: few; J: TRBJ2-1; V: TRBV4-1; D: -; DNA: TGCGCCAGCAGCCCAGCTAAAGCGGCTTCCTACAATGAGCAGTTCTTC; CDR3: CASSPAKAASYNEQFF
size: -; J: TRBJ2-3; V: TRBV27; D: -; DNA: TGTGCCAGCAGAAATCCAGGGCCTGGTACGCAGTATTTT; CDR3: CASRNPGPGTQYF
size: -; J: TRBJ2-6; V: TRBV6-9; D: -; DNA: TGTGCCAGCAGTTTCCGGGACACTAGCCGCTCTGCTCGGGGGGCCAACGTCCTGACTTTC; CDR3: CASSFRDTSRSARGANVLTF
size: many; J: TRBJ1-1; V: TRBV2; D: -; DNA: TGTGCCAGCAGTGAGGAGGGTATGAACACTGAAGCTTTCTTT; CDR3: CASSEEGMNTEAFF
size: many; J: TRBJ2-5; V: TRBV11-2; D: -; DNA: TGTGCCAGCAGCCCCGGGGTCCAAGAGACCCAGTACTTC; CDR3: CASSPGVQETQYF
size: few; J: TRBJ2-5; V: TRBV6-5; D: -; DNA: TGTGCCAGCAGTTGGACATCTCAAGAGACCCAGTACTTC; CDR3: CASSWTSQETQYF
size: many; J: TRBJ1-5; V: TRBV28; D: -; DNA: TGTGCCAGCAGTTGGGGGAGTCAGCCCCAGCATTTT; CDR3: CASSWGSQPQHF
size: many; J: TRBJ2-7; V: TRBV7-9; D: -; DNA: TGTGCCAGCATCGACAGCTCCTACGAGCAGTACTTC; CDR3: CASIDSSYEQYF
size: many; J: TRBJ1-1; V: TRBV5-6; D: -; DNA: TGTGCCAGCAGCTTGATAGGGGAGCCTGGCACGATTAACACTGAAGCTTTCTTT; CDR3: CASSLIGEPGTINTEAFF
size: few; J: TRBJ1-1; V: TRBV29-1; D: -; DNA: TGCAGCGTTGAAAGCGGGCCGGGGAGCGAAGCTTTCTTT; CDR3: CSVESGPGSEAFF
size: many; J: TRBJ2-7; V: TRBV27; D: TRBD1; DNA: TGTGCCAGCAGTTCTCCCGGGACAGGACGCTACGAGCAGTACTTC; CDR3: CASSSPGTGRYEQYF
size: many; J: TRBJ1-2; V: TRBV6-5; D: -; DNA: TGTGCCAGCAGTTACTTCCCCCCCGGGGCTAAGGTTGGCTACACCTTC; CDR3: CASSYFPPGAKVGYTF
size: few; J: TRBJ1-1; V: TRBV5-1; D: TRBD1; DNA: TGCGCCAGCAGCTTGGTAGGGACAGGGAGTGGGACTGAAGCTTTCTTT; CDR3: CASSLVGTGSGTEAFF
size: many; J: TRBJ1-2; V: TRBV28; D: -; DNA: TGTGCCAGCAGTTTAATAGGGACAAACTATGGCTACACCTTC; CDR3: CASSLIGTNYGYTF
size: many; J: TRBJ1-2; V: TRBV6-5; D: TRBD1; DNA: TGTGCCAGCAGTTACCCGGGACAGTCTGGAGGCTATGGCTACACCTTC; CDR3: CASSYPGQSGGYGYTF
size: many; J: TRBJ2-7; V: TRBV12-3/TRBV12-4; D: -; DNA: TGTGCCAGCAGTAAACAGGGTCGGGAGCAGTACTTC; CDR3: CASSKQGREQYF